This T cell receptor (beta chain) was retrieved from a study of CD8 T cells in ankylosing spondylitis (dated by TCRdb to the late 2010s). About the full investigation: To find TCR variants linked to disease, the study profiled T cell receptor beta repertoires in ankylosing spondylitis patients and healthy donors. The whole study cohort included over a hundred healthy donors and over 20 ankylosing spondylitis patients. Peripheral blood was sampled, and synovial fluid was also collected from ankylosing spondylitis patients.

This clonotype has ten or more counts. Its antigen specificity is not known. Nothing much larger sits one base from this clone, and base qualities are not available. The run used an Illumina HiSeq 2500. TCR beta libraries were prepared by quantitative 5'-RACE with molecular barcodes. Turning to the authors' computational methods: A new computational method, built on a probabilistic model of VDJ rearrangement, was used to identify disease-linked TCR variants. The public reads were reanalyzed by TCRdb: fastp trimming at Q25, MiXCR alignment, in-frame beta chains only. Each entry merges the rows of one CDR3 protein and shows their most common DNA and genes. In this record, the V and J calls reflect TCRdb's handling and not the investigators' own analysis. The sample table records 80,000 to 100,000 distinct CDR3 sequences; 8.8% of these occur just once. Jointly, the top ten make up under 6% of the sample.

The CDR3 sequence holds 16 residues, the cysteine and phenylalanine included. The entry retains the CDR3 DNA only, 48 bases that are in frame from base 1. As encoded in the germline V gene, CDR1 is SQVTM while CDR2 is ANQGSEA. Trimming removed 6 bases from V and 0 bases from J; the gene matches leave 8 bases unexplained. What the study reported, not specific to this receptor: A TCR beta motif of fewer than 10 highly homologous amino acid variants appeared characteristic of blood from ankylosing spondylitis patients. The disease-linked clones had a CD8+ phenotype and were found at relatively low frequencies in peripheral blood. Some motif variants were previously reported in synovial fluid and blood of reactive arthritis patients, suggesting common disease-initiation mechanisms. Significant enrichment of the disease-linked clones was reported in matched synovial fluid samples from ankylosing spondylitis patients.

The clonotype was recovered from a male donor with ankylosing spondylitis or in good health (not recorded which). The V and J genes are TRBV29-1 and TRBJ2-6, with 7 central nucleotides matching TRBD1. Input material: blood, either unsorted or a sorted T cell fraction (not recorded which). The CDR3 region: CSVQGDGGSGANVLTF. The DNA sequence follows: TGCAGCGTCCAGGGGGACGGAGGCTCTGGGGCCAACGTCCTGACTTTC.